This T cell receptor beta chain stems from a study of blood T cell repertoires in COVID-19. Clones were sequenced by immunoSEQ multiplex PCR, and TCRdb holds only the in-frame ones, with some missing. The sample includes about 89,000 clones, roughly 80% seen only once; the top ten take around 10%. V lost 0 bases, J lost 3 bases, and 7 bases lay in between. This CDR3 is 13 amino acids long. Germline V gene data show CDR1 as SGHTS and CDR2 as YDEGEE. Sequencing used peripheral blood. The chain links TRBV5-8 to TRBJ2-7; a possible D gene is TRBD2 (5 bases). This TCR came from a woman aged 80 or over with acute or convalescent COVID-19. Written as DNA, the CDR3 is TGTGCCAGCAGCTTGGGAGCGGTCTACGAGCAGTACTTC. It encodes CASSLGAVYEQYF. Combining the CDR3 with reference TRBV5-8 and TRBJ2-7 gives the whole variable domain EAGVTQSPTHLIKTRGQQATLRCSPISGHTSVYWYQQALGLGLQFLLWYDEGEERNRGNFPPRFSGRQFPNYSSELNVNALELEDSALYLCASSLGAVYEQYFGPGTRLTVT.